What follows are 23 T cell receptor beta chains derived from one specimen sequenced in a study of blood T cell repertoires in COVID-19. Produced via immunoSEQ multiplex PCR; TCRdb's table is partial and in-frame only. This table holds some 250,000 clones, approximately 83% found once. The specimen was PBMCs or T cells enriched from blood (not recorded which). These receptors were obtained from a woman in her 50s who had recovered from COVID-19.

The CDR3 DNA sequence: TGCGCCAGCAGCCCGCCGGGACAGGGAAACACCGGGGAGCTGTTTTTT. Protein product: CASSPPGQGNTGELFF. The rearrangement uses TRBV5-1 and TRBJ2-2; 9 nucleotides align to TRBD1. The CDR3 contains 16 residues. V lost 4 bases, J lost 2 bases, and 6 bases stayed unmatched. In germline, CDR1 is SGHRS, CDR2 YFSETQ.

The V and J genes are TRBV11-2 and TRBJ2-4, with a weak D call TRBD2 (5 bases). This CDR3 has 15 residues. Germline CDR1 is SGHAT and CDR2 is FQNNGV. V dropped 5 bases and J dropped 0 bases, with 11 bases sitting between them. The CDR3 loop reads CASSTADGAKNIQYF. CDR3 nucleotide sequence: TGTGCCAGCAGCACAGCGGACGGAGCCAAAAACATTCAGTACTTC.

This chain joins TRBV5-4 and TRBJ2-3; 8 nucleotides agree with TRBD2. The V segment lost 3 bases and the J segment 7 bases; nucleotides outside the gene matches: 10. The CDR3 is made up of 15 amino acids. Per the germline V gene, CDR1 is SGHNT and CDR2 is YYREEE (reference sequence). CDR3: CASSSRGGIQNTQYF. In DNA form, the CDR3 reads TGTGCCAGCAGCTCTCGGGGGGGCATTCAAAATACGCAGTATTTT.

Regarding this clone: At the DNA level, this CDR3 is encoded by other sequences in the same sample as well. This chain connects TRBV28 to TRBJ2-7; TRBD2 agrees at 13 bases. The germline CDR1 and CDR2 sequences are MDHEN and SYDVKM. The CDR3 totals 15 residues. V lost 4 bases, J lost 7 bases, and 7 bases stayed unmatched. CDR3 sequence reads: CASSSRLAGGYEQYF. The DNA for the CDR3 is TGTGCCAGCAGTTCCCGACTAGCGGGAGGATATGAGCAGTACTTC.

V is TRBV28 and J is TRBJ2-1, with 10 bases identical to TRBD2. In germline, CDR1 is MDHEN, CDR2 SYDVKM. The CDR3 totals 17 residues. V lost 6 bases and J lost 4; bases outside the gene matches: 12. The CDR3 sequence is CASSSPIGTSAYNEQFF. CDR3 nucleotides: TGTGCCAGCAGCTCCCCGATAGGGACTAGCGCGTACAATGAGCAGTTCTTC. The full variable domain, with the rest looked up from reference TRBV28 and TRBJ2-1, is DVKVTQSSRYLVKRTGEKVFLECVQDMDHENMFWYRQDPGLGLRLIYFSYDVKMKEKGDIPEGYSVSREKKERFSLILESASTNQTSMYLCASSSPIGTSAYNEQFFGPGTRLTVL.

The chain couples TRBV28 to TRBJ2-1, with 10 bases aligning to TRBD2. From germline, CDR1 is MDHEN and CDR2 SYDVKM. The CDR3 is 15 amino acids. The V and J ends lost 6 bases and 6 bases, in that order; junction bases with no gene match: 8. DNA for the CDR3: TGTGCCAGCAGAACTAGCGGGGTAAGCCTCAATGAGCAGTTCTTC. This encodes CASRTSGVSLNEQFF. The whole variable domain, remainder taken from reference TRBV28 and TRBJ2-1, is DVKVTQSSRYLVKRTGEKVFLECVQDMDHENMFWYRQDPGLGLRLIYFSYDVKMKEKGDIPEGYSVSREKKERFSLILESASTNQTSMYLCASRTSGVSLNEQFFGPGTRLTVL.

The chain has TRBV16 and TRBJ1-5; possibly TRBD1 for D (5 bases). In germline, CDR1 is KGHSY, CDR2 FQNENV. V was trimmed by 8 bases and J by 5 bases, leaving 13 bases between them. CDR3 length: 13 residues. The CDR3 protein is CASCRQQDQPQHF. CDR3 nucleotides: TGTGCCAGCTGCAGACAGCAGGATCAGCCCCAGCATTTT.

V usage is TRBV9 and J usage is TRBJ2-7; D gene uncertain. This CDR3 comprises 12 residues. Germline values: CDR1 SGDLS, CDR2 YYNGEE. The V end lost 0 bases, the J end lost 3 bases, and 4 bases lay between the germline ends. The chain's CDR3 is CASSVGSYEQYF. The CDR3 DNA reads as TGTGCCAGCAGCGTAGGCAGCTACGAGCAGTACTTC. Drawing the rest from reference TRBV9 and TRBJ2-7, the complete variable domain is DSGVTQTPKHLITATGQRVTLRCSPRSGDLSVYWYQQSLDQGLQFLIQYYNGEERAKGNILERFSAQQFPDLHSELNLSSLELGDSALYFCASSVGSYEQYFGPGTRLTVT.

This chain joins TRBV9 and TRBJ1-2; D is possibly TRBD1 (6 bases). Trimming took 4 bases from V and 7 from J, leaving 11 bases between them. This CDR3 is built from 12 residues. The V gene's germline CDR1 is SGDLS and CDR2 YYNGEE. DNA of the CDR3: TGTGCCAGCAGCACAGGGCGGGTTGGCTACACCTTC. Its translation: CASSTGRVGYTF.

V and J are TRBV27 and TRBJ2-7; 12 bases are a match to TRBD1. V lost 6 bases and J lost 5; bases outside the gene matches: 8. This CDR3 region has 15 residues. Germline V CDR1 and CDR2: MNHEY, SMNVEV (reference sequence). CDR3 region: CASRPGTGGFDEQYF. CDR3 coding DNA: TGTGCCAGCAGACCTGGGACAGGGGGCTTCGACGAGCAGTACTTC.

The chain uses TRBV7-8 and TRBJ2-7; possible D gene TRBD1, 6 bases. The CDR3 has 15 residues. Germline loops: CDR1 SGHVS, CDR2 FQNEAQ. Trimming removed 6 bases from V and 1 base from J, with 16 bases in between. As DNA, the CDR3 is TGTGCCAGCAGGGGATTACAGGGAAGGTCCTACGAGCAGTACTTC. Translation: CASRGLQGRSYEQYF.

This clone was recorded once. V is TRBV6-5 and J is TRBJ2-1, with 11 bases that match TRBD2. CDR1 is MNHEY, CDR2 SVGAGI, per germline. J gave up 10 bases and V 0 bases, and 5 bases lay outside the gene matches. CDR3 length: 15 residues. The chain's CDR3 is CASSYSWTSGREQFF. CDR3 coding DNA: TGTGCCAGCAGTTACTCTTGGACTAGCGGGCGCGAGCAGTTCTTC.

The chain couples TRBV30 to TRBJ1-1; TRBD1 is a possible D gene (5 bases). The CDR3 totals 12 residues. Germline V lookup: CDR1 GTSNPN, CDR2 SVGIG (reference sequence). V lost 3 bases and J lost 9, with 14 bases in between. The CDR3 protein is CAWRRYSGKAFF. The DNA of the CDR3 is TGTGCCTGGAGAAGGTATTCAGGGAAAGCTTTCTTT.

This clone was detected only a few times. The chain is built from TRBV7-9 and TRBJ1-4; D possibly corresponds to TRBD1 (5 bases). V lost 4 bases and J lost 3, with 6 bases in between. CDR3 length: 13 amino acids. Germline CDR1 reads SEHNR; CDR2 reads FQNEAQ (reference sequence). The CDR3 here is CASSSTANEKLFF. CDR3 nucleotide sequence: TGTGCCAGCAGCTCGACAGCTAATGAAAAACTGTTTTTT.

This clone turned up a few times. The gene calls are TRBV7-9 and TRBJ1-1, with D maybe TRBD1 (6 bases). Germline V gives CDR1 SEHNR, CDR2 FQNEAQ (reference sequence). Between the trimmed V and J ends, which lost 2 bases and 5 bases, there was a span of 9 bases. The CDR3 contains 13 residues. CDR3 in amino acids: CASSLLQGTEAFF. CDR3 in DNA: TGTGCCAGCAGCTTACTGCAGGGGACTGAAGCTTTCTTT.

The J gene is TRBJ2-5, the V gene TRBV28; perhaps TRBD1 as D (6 bases). The germline CDR1 and CDR2 sequences are MDHEN and SYDVKM. The V end was cut by 5 bases, the J end by 2 bases, with 12 bases between. This CDR3 region has 14 residues. CDR3 amino acids: CASSPDRSQETQYF. CDR3 DNA: TGTGCCAGCAGTCCCGACAGGTCACAAGAGACCCAGTACTTC.

The chain links TRBV7-9 to TRBJ1-6; D gene ambiguous. The germline V gene has CDR1 SEHNR and CDR2 FQNEAQ (reference sequence). V was pared by 5 bases and J by 10 bases, with 15 bases between. The CDR3 loop spans 14 amino acids. The CDR3 bases are TGTGCCAGCAGCGCTCAGGACTTGGGATCACCCCTCCACTTT. Translated: CASSAQDLGSPLHF.

V usage is TRBV15 and J usage is TRBJ1-5, with D hard to call. Trimming took 1 base from V and 4 from J, leaving 11 bases between them. This CDR3 has 15 residues. The V gene's germline CDR1 is LNHNV and CDR2 YYDKDF (reference sequence). The CDR3 region has the DNA TGTGCCACCAGCAGAGTAAAGGAGGGTAATCAGCCCCAGCATTTT. Translation gives CATSRVKEGNQPQHF.

CDR3: CATSRDTAGVIVVEQFF. Written as DNA, the CDR3 is TGTGCCACCAGCAGAGATACGGCGGGAGTGATTGTGGTTGAGCAGTTCTTC. This chain joins TRBV15 and TRBJ2-1; 7 nucleotides align to TRBD2. V trimming: 0 bases; J trimming: 9 bases; junction bases outside the gene matches: 14. From germline, CDR1 is LNHNV and CDR2 YYDKDF (reference sequence). The CDR3 has 17 residues.

This clone was seen a handful of times. The chain has TRBV28 and TRBJ1-5; no reliable D call. The CDR3 length is 13 residues. The V gene lost 2 bases and the J gene lost 3 bases, with 5 bases spanning the gap. Germline V gene lookup returns CDR1 MDHEN and CDR2 SYDVKM. For the CDR3, the DNA is TGTGCCAGCAGTTTAGAGATCAATCAGCCCCAGCATTTT. Translating it yields CASSLEINQPQHF.

Notes on this clone: The junction does not match germline at one end; this may be a read error. The chain links TRBV6-1 to TRBJ2-7, with a possible D match to TRBD2 (5 bases). The CDR3 is 13 residues long. CDR1 MNHNS and CDR2 SASEGT come from the germline V gene. The CDR3 protein is CATGVGATYEQYF. CDR3 nucleotides: TGCGCAACCGGGGTGGGAGCCACCTACGAGCAGTACTTC.

V is TRBV5-6 and J is TRBJ2-1; 8 bases fit TRBD1. CDR3 size: 18 residues. V dropped 4 bases and J dropped 5; count of bases not matched to a gene: 17. CDR1 is SGHDT and CDR2 is YYEEEE in the germline V gene. CDR3 sequence (DNA): TGTGCCAGCAGCCCAGGGGGGCGGGCAGGGGGCGTGCACAATGAGCAGTTCTTC. This sequence encodes CASSPGGRAGGVHNEQFF.

The chain is built from TRBV27 and TRBJ2-7, with 12 positions matching TRBD1. The CDR3 spans 16 residues. V was pared by 3 bases and J by 5 bases, with 8 bases of the junction left unmatched. The germline CDR1 and CDR2 sequences are MNHEY and SMNVEV (reference sequence). The CDR3 here is CASSFRGTGGGHEQYF. Here the CDR3 DNA reads TGTGCCAGCAGTTTCCGAGGGACAGGGGGCGGCCACGAGCAGTACTTC.